This T cell receptor beta chain emerged from a study of shared clonotypes between healthy human individuals. As for the study in general: Per donor, three plates held CD4 naive cells, three held CD4 memory, two held CD8 naive and one held CD8 memory. Broader study findings: Naive subsets generally had larger estimated richness than memory subsets.

A word on this clone: Its antigen is currently unknown.

Clones were read by immunoSEQ multiplex PCR, and TCRdb kept only the in-frame ones, dropping some. Found here are around 700,000 clones, about 78% of them singletons; the top ten hold 1.5% to 2%. The sample was memory CD4+ T cells sorted from blood. The subset: CD45RA-negative fraction. The TCR originated in a woman aged 30 to 39 in good health.

CDR3 sequence: CASSQDNRDLNTEAFF. DNA for the CDR3: TGCGCCAGCAGCCAAGACAACAGGGATTTGAACACTGAAGCTTTCTTT. The chain recombines TRBV4-1 with TRBJ1-1; maybe TRBD1 (6 bases). Germline CDR1 and CDR2: MGHRA and YSYEKL. The CDR3 contains 16 residues. V lost 0 bases and J 0 bases, leaving 11 bases between the germline ends.